A single sample gave rise to the 2 T cell receptor beta chains below, sequenced in a study of cytomegalovirus exposure and HLA in healthy donors. Vbeta (60) and Jbeta (13) primers were used in the PCR. Measured with immunoSEQ multiplex PCR; TCRdb has only the in-frame clones, and not every one. The sample lists about 180,000 clones; around 80% were seen once. The sample comprised PBMCs. The receptors were sampled from a girl between 10 and 17 years old in good health and CMV-seropositive.

This chain connects TRBV6-4 to TRBJ2-2, with 9 bases lining up with TRBD1. From germline, CDR1 is MRHNA and CDR2 SNTAGT. Losses at the gene ends were 6 bases for V and 5 bases for J; bases not matched to a gene: 4. The CDR3 is made up of 14 amino acids. The CDR3 spells CASSQTGGTGELFF. The CDR3 nucleotides are TGTGCCAGCAGCCAGACAGGGGGAACCGGGGAGCTGTTTTTT.

This clone turned up a few times. The chain links TRBV9 to TRBJ1-4; 8 nucleotides agree with TRBD1. Germline assignment: CDR1 SGDLS and CDR2 YYNGEE. The V gene end was trimmed by 3 bases and the J gene end by 2 bases; junction bases not matched to a gene: 12. This CDR3 has 18 residues. In nucleotides, the CDR3 is TGTGCCAGCAGCGCGGACAGGGAGCTGGTCGGGACTAATGAAAAACTGTTTTTT. This gives the protein CASSADRELVGTNEKLFF.